The 25 T cell receptor beta chains below all came from one sample that was sequenced in a study of Tregs in tolerant kidney transplant recipients. The method was immunoSEQ multiplex PCR; TCRdb's version includes in-frame clones alone and lacks a portion of them. The top ten clones hold about 0.45% of a sample with about 94,000 clones, roughly 93% of them seen once. The material was CD4+ T cells from blood, obtained before the transplant. Source of these receptors: a human donor who received a combined kidney and bone marrow transplant.

The CDR3 sequence is CASSIAPDTGELFF. The CDR3 coding sequence is TGTGCCAGTAGTATAGCCCCCGACACCGGGGAGCTGTTTTTT. V gene TRBV19 combines with J gene TRBJ2-2; D is undetermined. The CDR3 is 14 amino acids. Germline V gene data show CDR1 as LNHDA and CDR2 as SQIVND (reference sequence). Trimming removed 1 base from V and 3 bases from J, with 6 bases in between.

V is TRBV7-3 and J is TRBJ2-7; D gene ambiguous. CDR1 is SGHTA and CDR2 is FQGTGA in the germline V gene. V was trimmed by 1 base and J by 6 bases, leaving 13 bases between them. The CDR3 is made up of 14 amino acids. CDR3 region: CASSLIPAASEQYF. The CDR3 region has the DNA TGTGCCAGCAGCTTAATACCGGCTGCTAGCGAGCAGTACTTC.

The V call is TRBV28, the J call TRBJ2-5, with TRBD2 identical over 8 bases. V was pared by 6 bases and J by 5 bases, with 11 bases of the junction left unmatched. CDR1 is MDHEN and CDR2 is SYDVKM in the germline V gene. This CDR3 is 15 amino acids long. For the CDR3, the DNA is TGTGCCAGCAGGTCCCCGGGGGGGCTTGGGGAGACCCAGTACTTC. Its protein is CASRSPGGLGETQYF.

CDR3 loop: CAGFKGGVNGYTF. The DNA of the CDR3 is TGTGCCGGATTTAAAGGGGGAGTAAATGGCTACACCTTC. The V gene is TRBV6-1, the J gene TRBJ1-2; D perhaps matches TRBD1 (6 bases). V lost 11 bases to trimming and J lost 6 bases, with 19 bases between them. Germline values: CDR1 MNHNS, CDR2 SASEGT. This CDR3 comprises 13 residues.

V is TRBV27 and J is TRBJ1-3; TRBD1 might be the D (5 bases). The V gene's germline CDR1 is MNHEY and CDR2 SMNVEV (reference sequence). The V end lost 4 bases, the J end lost 4 bases, and 11 bases lay between the germline ends. This CDR3 region has 14 residues. In nucleotides, the CDR3 is TGTGCCAGCAGTTCCGGGGGAGCCGGAAACACCATATATTTT. It translates to CASSSGGAGNTIYF.

This clone has a handful of counts. The CDR3 spells CASSPAGRSNEKLFF. The CDR3 coding sequence is TGTGCCAGCAGTCCCGCCGGGAGGAGTAATGAAAAACTGTTTTTT. This chain connects TRBV25-1 to TRBJ1-4; no clear D gene. The germline V gene encodes CDR1 MGHDK and CDR2 SYGVNS. The CDR3 runs to 15 residues. Between the trimmed V and J ends, which lost 5 bases and 4 bases, there was a span of 14 bases.

The J gene is TRBJ1-4, the V gene TRBV4-2; 10 nucleotides align to TRBD1. Losses at the gene ends were 3 bases for V and 0 bases for J; bases not matched to a gene: 13. The germline CDR1 and CDR2 sequences are LGHNA and YNFKEQ. The CDR3 loop spans 20 amino acids. DNA of the CDR3: TGTGCCAGCAGCCAGGACCACCGGGGACAGGGGATTGCAACTAATGAAAAACTGTTTTTT. Protein sequence: CASSQDHRGQGIATNEKLFF.

V is TRBV4-3 and J is TRBJ1-2; D possibly corresponds to TRBD1 (5 bases). This CDR3 has 15 residues. CDR1 is LGHNA and CDR2 is YSLEER in the germline V gene. Deletions cut 3 bases from V and 3 bases from J, with 14 bases between. CDR3 in DNA: TGCGCCAGCAGCCACAGGTCCTCGGGGGACTATGGCTACACCTTC. Encoded protein: CASSHRSSGDYGYTF.

This clone has more than one count but fewer than ten. The chain couples TRBV6-6 to TRBJ1-4; a weak D match, TRBD1 (5 bases). The CDR3 extends over 15 amino acids. V was trimmed by 5 bases and J by 10 bases, leaving 20 bases between them. The germline CDR1 and CDR2 sequences are MNHNY and SVGAGI (reference sequence). CDR3 protein: CASSPIRDWERKLFF. The CDR3 bases are TGTGCCAGCAGTCCAATCCGGGACTGGGAAAGAAAACTGTTTTTT.

The gene calls are TRBV5-4 and TRBJ2-2; D is unclear. The CDR3 has 13 amino acids. CDR1 is SGHNT, CDR2 YYREEE, per germline (reference sequence). The V and J ends lost 1 base and 6 bases respectively, with 7 bases between them. The CDR3 loop is CASSLIGAGELFF. In DNA form, the CDR3 reads TGTGCCAGCAGCTTGATCGGAGCCGGGGAGCTGTTTTTT. Together with reference TRBV5-4 and TRBJ2-2, the CDR3 gives the full variable domain: ETGVTQSPTHLIKTRGQQVTLRCSSQSGHNTVSWYQQALGQGPQFIFQYYREEENGRGNFPPRFSGLQFPNYSSELNVNALELDDSALYLCASSLIGAGELFFGEGSRLTVL.

The CDR3 reads CSVVRSVEQFF. CDR3 in DNA: TGCAGCGTGGTGAGATCGGTTGAGCAGTTCTTC. The V call is TRBV29-1, the J call TRBJ2-1; no clear D gene. Germline V gives CDR1 SQVTM, CDR2 ANQGSEA. Trimming left V 6 bases short and J 9 bases short, with 12 bases between. This CDR3 contains 11 residues.

In the case of this clone: A read error may account for a junction end that differs from germline. This CDR3 is also generated by other DNA sequences in the sample. Written as DNA, the CDR3 is TGTGCCAGCAGTCAACAGGGAGAAAATTCCCCCCTCCACTTT. Its protein product is CASSQQGENSPLHF. The chain has TRBV7-3 and TRBJ1-6; TRBD1 is a possible D gene (6 bases). The CDR3 contains 14 residues. CDR1 and CDR2 (germline): SGHTA, FQGTGA. Together with reference TRBV7-3 and TRBJ1-6, the CDR3 gives the full variable domain: GAGVSQTPSNKVTEKGKYVELRCDPISGHTALYWYRQSLGQGPEFLIYFQGTGAADDSGLPNDRFFAVRPEGSVSTLKIQRTERGDSAVYLCASSQQGENSPLHFGNGTRLTVT.

The CDR3 loop is CASRQDRAGELFF. CDR3 in DNA: TGCGCCAGCAGACAGGACAGGGCCGGGGAGCTGTTTTTT. The chain joins TRBV5-1 to TRBJ2-2, with 8 bases fitting TRBD1. The CDR3 loop spans 13 amino acids. CDR1 and CDR2 from the germline V gene are SGHRS and YFSETQ. J lost 6 bases, V lost 5 bases, and 3 bases had no gene match. The full variable domain, rest sourced from reference TRBV5-1 and TRBJ2-2, is KAGVTQTPRYLIKTRGQQVTLSCSPISGHRSVSWYQQTPGQGLQFLFEYFSETQRNKGNFPGRFSGRQFSNSRSEMNVSTLELGDSALYLCASRQDRAGELFFGEGSRLTVL.

The chain links TRBV7-3 to TRBJ2-2; weak D call: TRBD1 (6 bases). V lost 4 bases to trimming and J lost 1 base, with 13 bases between them. Germline-derived CDR1 and CDR2 are SGHTA and FQGTGA. The CDR3 length is 16 residues. Here the CDR3 DNA reads TGTGCCAGCAGCTACCACAGGGTCGGGAACACCGGGGAGCTGTTTTTT. It codes for CASSYHRVGNTGELFF.

This chain joins TRBV14 and TRBJ2-3; 14 positions match TRBD2. After removal of 4 bases from V and 5 bases from J, the junction contained 8 bases not matched to a gene. The CDR3 sequence is 17 residues long. The germline CDR1 and CDR2 sequences are SGHDN and FVKESK. CDR3 region: CASSPRTGLAGEDTQYF. CDR3 bases: TGTGCCAGCAGCCCCCGAACGGGACTAGCGGGGGAAGATACGCAGTATTTT. The variable domain in full, completed from reference TRBV14 and TRBJ2-3, reads EAGVTQFPSHSVIEKGQTVTLRCDPISGHDNLYWYRRVMGKEIKFLLHFVKESKQDESGMPNNRFLAERTGGTYSTLKVQPAELEDSGVYFCASSPRTGLAGEDTQYFGPGTRLTVL.

With regard to this clone: Other DNA sequences of this sample code for an identical CDR3. V and J are TRBV4-1 and TRBJ1-6; D remains unclear. Germline loops: CDR1 MGHRA, CDR2 YSYEKL. This CDR3 has 20 amino acids. V lost 0 bases and J 0 bases, leaving 18 bases between the germline ends. The CDR3 region has the DNA TGCGCCAGCAGCCAAGAGGCAGGCCAAACCCTTTTCTCCTATAATTCACCCCTCCACTTT. The encoded protein is CASSQEAGQTLFSYNSPLHF.

The chain employs TRBV10-2 and TRBJ2-3; TRBD2 matches at 12 bases. The CDR3 has 17 amino acids. CDR1 and CDR2 (germline): WSHSY, SAAADI. V was pared by 8 bases and J by 4 bases, with 13 bases of the junction left unmatched. CDR3 in DNA: TGCGCCAGCCTCAGGACTAGCGGGGTCGGGGGGGCAGATACGCAGTATTTT. Translated: CASLRTSGVGGADTQYF.

V is TRBV30 and J is TRBJ2-2, with 9 bases lining up with TRBD2. From germline, CDR1 is GTSNPN and CDR2 SVGIG (reference sequence). Germline trimming cut 2 bases from V and 6 bases from J; bases unmatched to any gene: 7. The length of the CDR3 is 15 residues. In nucleotides, the CDR3 is TGTGCCTGGAGTATGGGCGGGGGGGCGGCCGGGGAGCTGTTTTTT. It codes for CAWSMGGGAAGELFF. Complete variable domain (other parts from reference TRBV30 and TRBJ2-2): SQTIHQWPATLVQPVGSPLSLECTVEGTSNPNLYWYRQAAGRGLQLLFYSVGIGQISSEVPQNLSASRPQDRQFILSSKKLLLSDSGFYLCAWSMGGGAAGELFFGEGSRLTVL.

The chain recombines TRBV19 with TRBJ2-2; TRBD1 matches at 9 bases. Germline V CDR1 and CDR2: LNHDA, SQIVND (reference sequence). V shed 5 bases and J 6 bases; nucleotides not matched to a gene: 4. CDR3 length: 14 amino acids. Here the CDR3 reads CASSPQGASGELFF. CDR3 DNA sequence: TGTGCCAGTAGTCCACAGGGGGCCTCCGGGGAGCTGTTTTTT.

The V gene is TRBV5-6, the J gene TRBJ2-7, with D possibly matching TRBD1 (5 bases). There are 13 residues in the CDR3. Germline loops: CDR1 SGHDT, CDR2 YYEEEE. V lost 2 bases, J lost 8 bases, and 14 bases lay in between. The CDR3 bases are TGTGCCAGCAGCTTAGGGGTTTTGCGTCAGCAGTACTTC. It specifies CASSLGVLRQQYF.

V usage is TRBV7-3 and J usage is TRBJ2-5, with D perhaps matching TRBD1 (6 bases). The CDR3 is 14 amino acids. The ends were cut back, 5 bases at V and 5 bases at J, with 15 bases in the middle. The germline gives CDR1 SGHTA, CDR2 FQGTGA. This CDR3 is CASSPVGRGETQYF. DNA for the CDR3: TGTGCCAGCAGCCCCGTGGGTAGGGGGGAGACCCAGTACTTC.

The V call is TRBV5-1, the J call TRBJ1-3; 7 positions agree with TRBD1. The CDR3 totals 16 residues. In germline, CDR1 is SGHRS, CDR2 YFSETQ. After removal of 0 bases from V and 0 bases from J, the junction contained 3 bases not matched to a gene. CDR3 sequence reads: CASSLEQGYSGNTIYF. The CDR3 DNA is TGCGCCAGCAGCTTGGAACAGGGGTACTCTGGAAACACCATATATTTT.

The rearrangement joins TRBV15 to TRBJ2-5; the D gene is possibly TRBD1 (6 bases). V dropped 3 bases and J dropped 5 bases, with 16 bases sitting between them. The CDR3 has 15 amino acids. CDR1 and CDR2 from the germline V gene are LNHNV and YYDKDF (reference sequence). In nucleotides, the CDR3 is TGTGCCACCAGCAGTAGAATGGGGGCGTGGGAGACCCAGTACTTC. This encodes CATSSRMGAWETQYF.

The chain has TRBV5-6 and TRBJ2-5; 7 bases agree with TRBD2. This CDR3 spans 13 amino acids. V dropped 2 bases and J dropped 5; count of bases not matched to a gene: 3. Germline V gene data show CDR1 as SGHDT and CDR2 as YYEEEE. The CDR3 loop reads CASSLTAGETQYF. DNA for the CDR3: TGTGCCAGCAGCTTAACAGCGGGGGAGACCCAGTACTTC.

The chain uses TRBV19 and TRBJ1-2; 7 nucleotides align to TRBD1. The CDR3 is made up of 15 amino acids. CDR1 is LNHDA, CDR2 SQIVND, per germline (reference sequence). V gave up 5 bases and J gave up 2 bases; unmatched junction bases: 8. CDR3 in amino acids: CASSVIGTANYGYTF. The CDR3 nucleotides read TGTGCCAGTAGTGTCATTGGGACAGCCAACTATGGCTACACCTTC.